This is a list of T cell receptor beta chains from one sample in a study of brain T cells in children with intractable seizures. Repertoires were generated with immunoSEQ multiplex PCR, while TCRdb's copy carries only in-frame clones and drops some. The sample carries about 22,000 clones, 85% to 95% recorded once. Sample: peripheral blood, taken at surgery. The receptors stem from a boy younger than 18 with focal cortical dysplasia and intractable seizures. The CDR3 runs from the conserved cysteine through the conserved F or W. Fields, in order: V gene, clone size, J gene, D gene, CDR3 protein, CDR3 DNA. A D gene is named only where the DNA matches it firmly. A row's size may be missing; if present it is once, few, many or a size class.

TRBV7-9,.,TRBJ2-1,TRBD1,CASTEGAYNEQFF,TGTGCCAGCACCGAGGGGGCGTACAATGAGCAGTTCTTC
TRBV13,few,TRBJ1-6,.,CASSHPQGGDSPLHF,TGTGCCAGCAGCCACCCACAGGGAGGGGATTCACCCCTCCACTTT
TRBV3-1/TRBV3-2,.,TRBJ1-1,.,CASSRLENTEAFF,TGTGCCAGCAGCCGGCTCGAGAACACTGAAGCTTTCTTT
TRBV19,.,TRBJ2-1,.,CASQGINEQFF,TGTGCCAGTCAGGGAATTAATGAGCAGTTCTTC
TRBV2,once,TRBJ1-2,TRBD1,CASRAGQGRDYGYTF,TGTGCCAGCAGAGCAGGACAGGGGAGGGACTATGGCTACACCTTC
TRBV6-5,once,TRBJ1-2,TRBD1,CASTGQGTGYTF,TGTGCCAGCACAGGACAGGGGACTGGCTACACCTTC
TRBV6-5,.,TRBJ1-1,.,CASSNGGRAFF,TGTGCCAGCAGCAACGGAGGAAGGGCTTTCTTT
TRBV27,.,TRBJ2-3,.,CASSWEKADTQYF,TGTGCCAGCAGTTGGGAGAAGGCAGATACGCAGTATTTT
TRBV5-5,.,TRBJ2-3,.,CASGSRQGSDTQYF,TGTGCCAGCGGCTCGAGGCAGGGTTCAGATACGCAGTATTTT
TRBV24-1,.,TRBJ1-3,TRBD1,CATSEAGQGEGNTIYF,TGTGCCACCAGTGAGGCCGGACAGGGGGAAGGAAACACCATATATTTT
TRBV18,.,TRBJ2-5,.,CASSGGAETQYF,TGTGCCAGCTCAGGGGGCGCAGAGACCCAGTACTTC
TRBV5-8,.,TRBJ2-1,.,CASQALASRYNEQFF,TGTGCCAGCCAGGCTTTGGCCTCGAGGTACAATGAGCAGTTCTTC
TRBV27,.,TRBJ2-1,.,CASSSGEGRVEQFF,TGTGCCAGCAGTTCTGGAGAAGGGAGAGTTGAGCAGTTCTTC
TRBV5-4,once,TRBJ1-3,TRBD1,CASSSRTGDGNTIYF,TGTGCCAGCAGCTCTAGGACAGGGGACGGAAACACCATATATTTT
TRBV13,.,TRBJ1-4,TRBD1,CASSVQQGTNEKLFF,TGTGCCAGCAGCGTCCAACAGGGGACTAATGAAAAACTGTTTTTT
TRBV5-8,.,TRBJ1-4,.,CASTDPGRSEKLFF,TGTGCCAGCACCGATCCGGGACGGTCTGAAAAACTGTTTTTT
TRBV24-1,.,TRBJ2-1,.,CATRDYSYNEQFF,TGTGCCACCAGGGACTACTCCTACAATGAGCAGTTCTTC
TRBV19,.,TRBJ2-2,.,CASSIRRETGELFF,TGTGCCAGTAGTATTAGGAGGGAAACCGGGGAGCTGTTTTTT
TRBV7-9,.,TRBJ2-5,.,CASSFGQKETQYF,TGTGCCAGCAGCTTTGGACAGAAAGAGACCCAGTACTTC
TRBV5-1,.,TRBJ2-3,.,CASSLSQRPTTQYF,TGCGCCAGCAGCTTGTCCCAGCGCCCGACTACGCAGTATTTT
TRBV27,.,TRBJ2-2,.,CASTSGRGTGELFF,TGTGCCAGCACCTCAGGGCGGGGCACCGGGGAGCTGTTTTTT
TRBV4-1,once,TRBJ1-3,.,CASSQAVGPRNTIYF,TGCGCCAGCAGCCAAGCGGTGGGACCCCGAAACACCATATATTTT
TRBV7-9,.,TRBJ2-7,TRBD1,CASSKGQGDEQYF,TGTGCCAGCAGCAAGGGACAGGGTGACGAGCAGTACTTC
TRBV5-1,.,TRBJ1-6,TRBD1,CASSTDRGRSPLHF,TGCGCCAGCAGCACAGACAGGGGGCGATCACCCCTCCACTTT
TRBV30,.,TRBJ1-5,.,CALRWVKGDNQPQHF,TGTGCCCTAAGATGGGTCAAGGGTGATAATCAGCCCCAGCATTTT
TRBV13,once,TRBJ2-5,.,CASSLTADSGGLETQYF,TGTGCCAGCAGCTTAACCGCGGACAGCGGAGGGTTAGAGACCCAGTACTTC
TRBV29-1,.,TRBJ1-4,.,CSVGYRGEKLFF,TGCAGCGTTGGGTACAGAGGGGAAAAACTGTTTTTT
TRBV7-9,.,TRBJ1-1,.,CASRKSAGLGAFF,TGTGCCAGCAGGAAGTCGGCGGGTTTAGGGGCTTTCTTT
TRBV5-1,.,TRBJ1-1,.,CASSFLGSMNTEAFF,TGCGCCAGCAGTTTCTTAGGCTCCATGAACACTGAAGCTTTCTTT
TRBV7-2,.,TRBJ1-2,.,CASSLGQLLPYGYTF,TGTGCCAGCAGCTTAGGACAGCTCCTACCTTATGGCTACACCTTC
TRBV27,.,TRBJ1-1,.,CASSVTGNTEAFF,TGTGCCAGCAGTGTGACGGGGAACACTGAAGCTTTCTTT
TRBV6-2/TRBV6-3,.,TRBJ1-5,.,CASSQGANQPQHF,TGTGCCAGCAGTCAGGGAGCAAATCAGCCCCAGCATTTT
TRBV27,.,TRBJ1-1,.,CASSLRGGPGEAFF,TGTGCCAGCAGTTTACGGGGAGGCCCCGGTGAAGCTTTCTTT
TRBV5-1,.,TRBJ2-4,.,CASSLGTEKNIQYF,TGCGCCAGCAGCTTGGGGACAGAGAAAAACATTCAGTACTTC
TRBV20-1,.,TRBJ1-1,.,CSASEGGEAFF,TGCAGTGCTAGTGAAGGGGGGGAAGCTTTCTTT
TRBV14,.,TRBJ1-5,.,CASSQEGTPGPYSNQPQHF,TGTGCCAGCAGCCAAGAGGGGACTCCCGGACCTTATAGCAATCAGCCCCAGCATTTT
TRBV11-3,.,TRBJ1-1,.,CASSSGGNTEAFF,TGTGCCAGCAGCTCGGGAGGGAACACTGAAGCTTTCTTT
TRBV9,.,TRBJ2-7,TRBD2,CASSVGGLAGIYEQYF,TGTGCCAGCAGCGTAGGAGGTCTAGCGGGGATCTACGAGCAGTACTTC
TRBV30,.,TRBJ1-2,TRBD1,CAWSGDSGRYGYTF,TGTGCCTGGAGTGGGGACAGTGGCCGCTATGGCTACACCTTC
TRBV2,.,TRBJ2-1,TRBD2,CASSEREGPYNEQFF,TGTGCCAGCAGCGAGCGGGAGGGCCCGTACAATGAGCAGTTCTTC
TRBV5-6,.,TRBJ2-2,.,CASSLGVPTGELFF,TGTGCCAGCAGCTTAGGGGTTCCGACCGGGGAGCTGTTTTTT
TRBV5-1,.,TRBJ2-6,.,CASADIEANVLTF,TGCGCCAGCGCGGACATAGAGGCCAACGTCCTGACTTTC
TRBV11-2,.,TRBJ2-3,TRBD2,CASSPGTSGSTDTQYF,TGTGCCAGCAGCCCGGGGACTAGCGGAAGCACAGATACGCAGTATTTT
TRBV7-2,.,TRBJ1-2,.,CASTPGNYGYTF,TGTGCCAGCACCCCAGGGAACTATGGCTACACCTTC
TRBV2,.,TRBJ1-1,.,CASSHRENTEAFF,TGTGCCAGCAGTCACAGGGAAAACACTGAAGCTTTCTTT
TRBV28,.,TRBJ1-5,.,CASRPFESGMNQPQHF,TGTGCCAGCAGACCCTTCGAAAGTGGAATGAATCAGCCCCAGCATTTT
TRBV7-2,.,TRBJ2-7,TRBD2,CASSFPSGGFGQYF,TGTGCCAGCAGCTTCCCTAGCGGGGGTTTCGGGCAGTACTTC
TRBV13,.,TRBJ1-2,.,CASSLGLEGLKGYTF,TGTGCCAGCAGCTTAGGCCTCGAGGGGTTAAAAGGCTACACCTTC
TRBV2,.,TRBJ1-1,TRBD1,CASSWTGNTEAFF,TGTGCCAGCAGCTGGACAGGGAACACTGAAGCTTTCTTT
TRBV3-1/TRBV3-2,.,TRBJ2-3,TRBD2,CASSPGTSGRSTDTQYF,TGTGCCAGCAGCCCAGGGACTAGCGGGAGGAGCACAGATACGCAGTATTTT
TRBV7-6,.,TRBJ2-2,TRBD2,CASSPPPWTSGRVHTGELFF,TGTGCCAGCAGCCCACCCCCATGGACTAGCGGGAGGGTGCACACCGGGGAGCTGTTTTTT
TRBV6-6,.,TRBJ2-4,.,CASSPGAKNIQYF,TGTGCCAGCAGTCCCGGGGCCAAAAACATTCAGTACTTC
TRBV7-9,once,TRBJ2-5,.,CASSLRSQETQYF,TGTGCCAGCAGCTTACGGAGTCAAGAGACCCAGTACTTC